The 9 T cell receptor beta chains given below trace back to one sample, sequenced in a study of blood T cell repertoires in COVID-19. Libraries were prepared by immunoSEQ multiplex PCR; TCRdb keeps only in-frame clonotypes and omits some of them. The table includes 250,000 to 300,000 clones, about four fifths detected once. Sample: PBMCs or T cells enriched from blood (not recorded which). Source of these receptors: a man in his forties who had been exposed to COVID-19.

The gene calls are TRBV29-1 and TRBJ2-3; 7 positions match TRBD1. The CDR3 has 14 amino acids. Germline V gene data show CDR1 as SQVTM and CDR2 as ANQGSEA. The trim removed 5 bases at V and 4 bases at J, leaving 9 bases unmatched. The CDR3 is CSVRLLGGPDTQYF. The CDR3 nucleotides read TGCAGCGTTCGCCTCTTAGGGGGCCCAGATACGCAGTATTTT.

Only one count was recorded for this clone. J is TRBJ1-5 and V is TRBV12-3 or TRBV12-4, with D possibly matching TRBD1 (5 bases). CDR3 size: 13 residues. V was clipped by 5 bases and J by 12 bases, with 17 bases between them. The CDR3 is CASSPNLSGGQHF. CDR3 nucleotide sequence: TGTGCCAGCAGTCCAAATCTTTCCGGGGGCCAGCATTTT.

V usage is TRBV6-5 and J usage is TRBJ1-2, with D possibly matching TRBD1 (6 bases). The CDR3 covers 13 residues. From germline, CDR1 is MNHEY and CDR2 SVGAGI. V lost 4 bases to trimming and J lost 7 bases, with 13 bases between them. The CDR3 DNA reads TGTGCCAGCAGTTTAGGGGGGGCTGGTGGCTACACCTTC. Its protein product is CASSLGGAGGYTF.

The chain carries TRBV19 and TRBJ1-2; 8 bases fit TRBD1. Losses at the gene ends were 5 bases for V and 6 bases for J; bases not matched to a gene: 11. This CDR3 has 15 amino acids. Germline-derived CDR1 and CDR2 are LNHDA and SQIVND (reference sequence). The CDR3 sequence: CASSGGQGRIDGYTF. The CDR3 DNA reads TGTGCCAGTAGTGGCGGACAGGGAAGAATCGATGGCTACACCTTC. The full variable domain, completed using reference TRBV19 and TRBJ1-2, is DGGITQSPKYLFRKEGQNVTLSCEQNLNHDAMYWYRQDPGQGLRLIYYSQIVNDFQKGDIAEGYSVSREKKESFPLTVTSAQKNPTAFYLCASSGGQGRIDGYTFGSGTRLTVV.

The chain has TRBV6-5 and TRBJ1-2; weak D call: TRBD1 (6 bases). Germline values: CDR1 MNHEY, CDR2 SVGAGI. The CDR3 has 15 residues. V gave up 8 bases and J gave up 6 bases, with 22 bases separating them. As DNA, the CDR3 is TGTGCCAGCCAGGCCGGACAGTATGCTGGAGATGGCTACACCTTC. It yields the protein CASQAGQYAGDGYTF.

The V gene is TRBV19, the J gene TRBJ2-2; 11 nucleotides align to TRBD1. The germline gives CDR1 LNHDA, CDR2 SQIVND (reference sequence). The trim removed 1 base at V and 4 bases at J, leaving 2 bases unmatched. This CDR3 has 16 amino acids. The CDR3 sequence is CASSIAGTGGTGELFF. The CDR3 bases are TGTGCCAGTAGTATAGCCGGGACAGGGGGCACCGGGGAGCTGTTTTTT.

J is TRBJ2-7 and V is TRBV6-1; D is ambiguous. The CDR3 has 15 amino acids. V was pared by 2 bases and J by 4 bases, with 15 bases between. Germline V gene data show CDR1 as MNHNS and CDR2 as SASEGT. The CDR3 sequence: CASSEQDWNLYEQYF. The CDR3 coding sequence is TGTGCCAGCAGTGAACAAGACTGGAATCTTTACGAGCAGTACTTC.

The chain has TRBV9 and TRBJ2-1, with D tentatively TRBD2 (5 bases). Germline lookup yields CDR1 SGDLS and CDR2 YYNGEE. The CDR3 is made up of 16 amino acids. Trimming removed 3 bases at V and 0 bases at J, with 13 bases between. The CDR3 DNA reads TGTGCCAGCAGCGGAGCGGCGCCCACCTCCTACAATGAGCAGTTCTTC. Protein: CASSGAAPTSYNEQFF.

The V gene is TRBV27, the J gene TRBJ1-5, with D maybe TRBD1 (6 bases). V was trimmed by 0 bases and J by 3 bases, leaving 12 bases between them. This CDR3 region has 16 residues. Germline V gives CDR1 MNHEY, CDR2 SMNVEV (reference sequence). The CDR3 loop reads CASSLSNRAANQPQHF. CDR3 DNA sequence: TGTGCCAGCAGTTTATCGAACAGGGCAGCCAATCAGCCCCAGCATTTT.